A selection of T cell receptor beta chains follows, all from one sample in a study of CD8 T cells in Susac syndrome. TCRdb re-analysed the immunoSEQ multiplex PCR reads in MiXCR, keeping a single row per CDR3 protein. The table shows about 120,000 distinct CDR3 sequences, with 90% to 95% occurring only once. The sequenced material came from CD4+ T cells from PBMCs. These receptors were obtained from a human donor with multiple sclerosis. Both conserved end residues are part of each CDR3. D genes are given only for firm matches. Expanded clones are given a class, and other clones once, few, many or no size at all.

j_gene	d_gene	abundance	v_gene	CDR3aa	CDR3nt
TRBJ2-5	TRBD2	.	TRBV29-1	CSVDPSGGQETQYF	TGCAGCGTTGACCCTAGCGGGGGACAAGAGACCCAGTACTTC
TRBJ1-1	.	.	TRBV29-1	CSVEGGRRTEAFF	TGCAGCGTCGAGGGGGGGAGAAGGACTGAAGCTTTCTTT
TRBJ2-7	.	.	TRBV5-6	CASSLDGPIYEQYF	TGTGCCAGCAGCTTGGACGGACCGATCTACGAGCAGTACTTC
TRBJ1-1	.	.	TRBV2	CASLLSLNTEAFF	TGTGCCAGCCTCCTCTCCCTGAACACTGAAGCTTTCTTT
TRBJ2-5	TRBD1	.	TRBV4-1	CASSQGTTGNQETQYF	TGCGCCAGCAGCCAAGGAACGACAGGGAACCAAGAGACCCAGTACTTC
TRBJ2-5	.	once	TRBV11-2	CASTKYGGETQYF	TGTGCCAGCACAAAATATGGGGGAGAGACCCAGTACTTC
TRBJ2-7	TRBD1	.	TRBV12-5	CASGFDTGTGGAEQYF	TGTGCTAGTGGTTTCGACACCGGGACAGGGGGCGCCGAGCAGTACTTC
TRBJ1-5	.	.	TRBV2	CASSVGLGRGNQPQHF	TGTGCCAGCAGTGTTGGGTTAGGGAGAGGCAATCAGCCCCAGCATTTT
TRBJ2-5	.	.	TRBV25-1	CANANPRQETQYF	TGTGCCAACGCGAACCCAAGACAAGAGACCCAGTACTTC
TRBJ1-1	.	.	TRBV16	CASSQSGQEGREAFF	TGTGCCAGCAGCCAATCTGGGCAGGAGGGTCGGGAAGCTTTCTTT
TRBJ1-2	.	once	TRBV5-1	CASSLGHRALRGGYGYTF	TGCGCCAGCAGCCTGGGCCACAGGGCTTTAAGGGGTGGCTATGGCTACACCTTC
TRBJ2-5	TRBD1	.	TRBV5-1	CASSQLTGSWETQYF	TGCGCCAGCAGCCAACTGACAGGGTCGTGGGAGACCCAGTACTTC
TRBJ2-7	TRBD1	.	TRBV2	CASSEASTGRYF	TGTGCCAGCAGTGAAGCGTCGACAGGGAGGTACTTC
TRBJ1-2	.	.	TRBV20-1	CSGGENYGYTF	TGCAGTGGGGGGGAAAACTATGGCTACACCTTC
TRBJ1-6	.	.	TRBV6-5	CASSYGVLDNSPLHF	TGTGCCAGCAGTTACGGGGTATTGGACAATTCACCCCTCCACTTT
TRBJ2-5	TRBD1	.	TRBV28	CASRLTGGVETQYF	TGTGCCAGCAGGCTGACAGGGGGCGTTGAGACCCAGTACTTC
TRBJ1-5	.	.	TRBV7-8	CASSLAGRNSNQPQHF	TGTGCCAGCAGCTTAGCGGGTCGAAATAGCAATCAGCCCCAGCATTTT
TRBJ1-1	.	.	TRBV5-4	CASSLGGAQNTEAFF	TGTGCCAGCAGCTTGGGGGGGGCCCAGAACACTGAAGCTTTCTTT
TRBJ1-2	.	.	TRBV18	CASSPGGMDYGYTF	TGTGCCAGCTCACCAGGGGGTATGGACTATGGCTACACCTTC